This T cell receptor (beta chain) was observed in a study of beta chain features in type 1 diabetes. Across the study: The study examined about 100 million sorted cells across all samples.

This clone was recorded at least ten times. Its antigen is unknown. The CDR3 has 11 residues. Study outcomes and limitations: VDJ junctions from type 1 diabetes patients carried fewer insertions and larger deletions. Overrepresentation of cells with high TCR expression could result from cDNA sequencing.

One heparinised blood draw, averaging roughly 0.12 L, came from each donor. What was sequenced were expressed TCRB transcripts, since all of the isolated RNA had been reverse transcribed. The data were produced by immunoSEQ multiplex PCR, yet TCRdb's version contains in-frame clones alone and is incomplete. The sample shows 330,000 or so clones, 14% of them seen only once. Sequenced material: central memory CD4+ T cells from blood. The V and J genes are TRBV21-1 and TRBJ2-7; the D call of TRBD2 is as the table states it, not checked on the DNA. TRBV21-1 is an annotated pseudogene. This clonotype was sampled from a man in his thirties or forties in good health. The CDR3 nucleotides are TGTGCCAGCAGTCCGGAGCGGGGGATTTACGTC. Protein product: CASSPERGIYV.